The clone carrying this T cell receptor beta chain was detected a few times. The antigen is not known. This record belongs to a study of T cell repertoires in cytomegalovirus infection. The study's findings and limits: Accumulated public TCR beta family frequency recognized individuals carrying CMV together with the relevant HLA.

TCRdb used MiXCR to reprocess the reads, holding one entry per CDR3 protein. The sample records roughly 760,000 distinct CDR3 sequences, about a third being singletons. V lost 6 bases, J lost 1 base, and 16 bases lay in between. Per germline, CDR1 DFQATT and CDR2 SNEGSKA (reference sequence). The CDR3 is made up of 15 amino acids. The V and J genes are TRBV20-1 and TRBJ1-3, with D maybe TRBD1 (5 bases). Material for sequencing was PBMCs. The receptor was derived from a human donor in good health (CMV status not recorded). Some clones in this sample may be carry-over from other donors' samples. CDR3 sequence reads: CSAGGPGSSGNTIYF. As DNA, the CDR3 is TGCAGTGCCGGAGGCCCAGGGTCTTCTGGAAACACCATATATTTT.